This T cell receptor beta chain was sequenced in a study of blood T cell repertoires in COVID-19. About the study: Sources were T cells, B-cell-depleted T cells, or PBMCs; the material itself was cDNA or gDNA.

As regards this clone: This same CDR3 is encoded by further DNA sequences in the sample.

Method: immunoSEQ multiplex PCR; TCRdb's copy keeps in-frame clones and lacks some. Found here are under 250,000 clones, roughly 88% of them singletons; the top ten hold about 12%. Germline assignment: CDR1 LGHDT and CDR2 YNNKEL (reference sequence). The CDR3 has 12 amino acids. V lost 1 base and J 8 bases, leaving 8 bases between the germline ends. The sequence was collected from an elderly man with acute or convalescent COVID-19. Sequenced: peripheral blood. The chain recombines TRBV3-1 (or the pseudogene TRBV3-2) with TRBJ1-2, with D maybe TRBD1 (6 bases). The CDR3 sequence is CASSQGGGGYTF. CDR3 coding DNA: TGTGCCAGCAGCCAAGGGGGGGGCGGCTACACCTTC.